The T cell receptor beta chain described here comes from a study of T cell changes during pregnancy in multiple sclerosis. This clone was found once. Assay used: immunoSEQ multiplex PCR; TCRdb lists only in-frame clones, some missing. The profile shows 69,000 or so clones, 91% of them singletons. Germline-derived CDR1 and CDR2 are LNHDA and SQIVND (reference sequence). V dropped 5 bases and J dropped 1; count of bases not matched to a gene: 10. This CDR3 region has 16 residues. The chain has TRBV19 and TRBJ1-1, with TRBD1 matching 7 bases. The sequences come from CD4+ T cells from peripheral blood mononuclear cells, collected in the third trimester of pregnancy. The source is a female donor in good health, enrolled as a control in a pregnancy study. The CDR3 DNA sequence: TGTGCCAGTAGTTTCCTCGGGACAGAGAGGAACACTGAAGCTTTCTTT. Protein product: CASSFLGTERNTEAFF.